This TCR beta chain was sequenced during a study of blood T cell repertoires in COVID-19. Study-level background: There were acute and convalescent COVID-19 samples, and they came from the United States, Italy and Spain. From T cells, B-cell-depleted T cells, or PBMCs came the material, which was cDNA or gDNA.

Per the original data handling: From reference gene primer amplification, estimates of nucleated cell counts were derived. The repertoire was sequenced with immunoSEQ multiplex PCR; TCRdb's copy has only in-frame clones and lacks some. The DNA gave D and trimming, while V, J and clone size come from that table. Here the sample spans 140,000 to 150,000 clones, around 82% being singletons. Trimming cost V 8 bases and J 4 bases; bases outside gene matches: 9. Germline V lookup: CDR1 SQVTM, CDR2 ANQGSEA. The CDR3 extends over 15 amino acids. The material sequenced was peripheral blood. The chain recombines TRBV29-1 with TRBJ1-3; 12 bases match TRBD1. The receptor was isolated from a human donor in a cohort sampled during active COVID-19. CDR3 sequence (DNA): TGCAGCCCCATTCCCGGGACAGGGGGCGGAAACACCATATATTTT. This gives the protein CSPIPGTGGGNTIYF.